This TCR beta chain was captured by sequencing in a study of blood T cell repertoires in COVID-19. Looking at the study overall: Sample material is recorded as cDNA or gDNA derived from T cells, B-cell-depleted T cells, or PBMCs.

There are 13 residues in the CDR3. Deletions cut 2 bases from V and 3 bases from J, with 7 bases between. Germline V gene sequence: CDR1 SGHTA, CDR2 FQGNSA. TCRdb keeps only in-frame clones here, not all; method: immunoSEQ multiplex PCR. The sample lists 50,000 to 80,000 clones, 85% to 90% occurring once. This TCR came from a man aged 50-59 years with active COVID-19. The sequenced sample was peripheral blood. The V and J genes are TRBV7-2 and TRBJ2-5; D is undetermined. The CDR3 DNA sequence: TGTGCCAGCAGCTTACGGCAGGAAGAGACCCAGTACTTC. Residues: CASSLRQEETQYF. The variable domain in full, with the rest retrieved from reference TRBV7-2 and TRBJ2-5, is GAGVSQSPSNKVTEKGKDVELRCDPISGHTALYWYRQSLGQGLEFLIYFQGNSAPDKSGLPSDRFSAERTGGSVSTLTIQRTQQEDSAVYLCASSLRQEETQYFGPGTRLLVL.